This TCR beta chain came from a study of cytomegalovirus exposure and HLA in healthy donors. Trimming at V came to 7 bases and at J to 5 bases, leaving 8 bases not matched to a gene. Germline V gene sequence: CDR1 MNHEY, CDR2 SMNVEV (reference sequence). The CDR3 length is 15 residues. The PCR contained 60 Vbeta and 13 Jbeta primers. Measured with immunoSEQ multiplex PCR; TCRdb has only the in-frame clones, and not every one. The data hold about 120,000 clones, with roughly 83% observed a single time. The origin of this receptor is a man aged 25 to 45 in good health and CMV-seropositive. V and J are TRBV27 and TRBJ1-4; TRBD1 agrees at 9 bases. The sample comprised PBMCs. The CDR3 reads CASKRGGQGNEKLFF. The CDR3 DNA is TGTGCCAGCAAGAGGGGCGGACAGGGGAATGAAAAACTGTTTTTT.